A single sample is the source of the 14 T cell receptor beta chains below, sequenced in a study of cytomegalovirus exposure and HLA in healthy donors. With 60 Vbeta and 13 Jbeta primers, the PCR was carried out. Using immunoSEQ multiplex PCR, the repertoire was profiled, and TCRdb retains in-frame clones only, with some absent. Here the sample spans tens of thousands of clones, approximately 81% being singletons. Sequencing was performed on PBMCs. The receptors were gathered from a woman in her thirties or forties in good health and CMV-seropositive.

The chain employs TRBV30 and TRBJ2-1; 11 bases are shared with TRBD2. Trimming took 2 bases from V and 8 from J; bases not matched to a gene: 2. The V gene's germline CDR1 is GTSNPN and CDR2 SVGIG (reference sequence). The CDR3 has 13 amino acids. As DNA, the CDR3 is TGTGCCTGGAGTCCTAGCGGGGGGCATGAGCAGTTCTTC. Amino acid sequence: CAWSPSGGHEQFF.

This clone appeared a few times. The chain carries TRBV4-3 and TRBJ1-1; no firm D call. The CDR3 is 16 amino acids. V was shortened by 0 bases and J by 4 bases, with 15 bases between the two germline ends. In germline, CDR1 is LGHNA, CDR2 YSLEER. The CDR3 nucleotides are TGCGCCAGCAGCCAAGATTTGGGCACCGCGTTCACTGAAGCTTTCTTT. Its protein product is CASSQDLGTAFTEAFF.

The V gene is TRBV15, the J gene TRBJ2-7; 7 nucleotides line up with TRBD1. V trimming: 0 bases; J trimming: 3 bases; junction bases outside the gene matches: 8. This CDR3 has 16 amino acids. The germline V gene encodes CDR1 LNHNV and CDR2 YYDKDF (reference sequence). In nucleotides, the CDR3 is TGTGCCACCAGCAGAGAGGCCGGGACAGCTATCTACGAGCAGTACTTC. Translating gives CATSREAGTAIYEQYF.

The V call is TRBV28, the J call TRBJ1-2; D possibly corresponds to TRBD1 (6 bases). Germline values: CDR1 MDHEN, CDR2 SYDVKM. Trimming pared 7 bases from V and 2 bases from J, leaving 17 bases between. The CDR3 totals 15 residues. The CDR3 DNA reads TGTGCCAGCACCCAGGGGCAGGGGCTCAACTATGGCTACACCTTC. It encodes CASTQGQGLNYGYTF.

This clone has only one observation. The genes are TRBV18 and TRBJ1-5, with 11 nucleotides matching TRBD1. The CDR3 sequence is 16 residues long. V gave up 0 bases and J gave up 2 bases; unmatched junction bases: 0. Germline V gives CDR1 KGHSH, CDR2 LQKENI. The CDR3 nucleotides are TGTGCCAGCTCACCACCGGGACAGGGGGGCAATCAGCCCCAGCATTTT. Its translation is CASSPPGQGGNQPQHF. Full variable domain (outside the CDR3, taken from reference TRBV18 and TRBJ1-5): NAGVMQNPRHLVRRRGQEARLRCSPMKGHSHVYWYRQLPEEGLKFMVYLQKENIIDESGMPKERFSAEFPKEGPSILRIQQVVRGDSAAYFCASSPPGQGGNQPQHFGDGTRLSIL.

This rearrangement joins TRBV5-1 to TRBJ1-3, with 11 bases that match TRBD1. The ends lost 3 bases at V and 3 bases at J; junction bases unmatched: 2. This CDR3 comprises 15 residues. Germline CDR1 is SGHRS and CDR2 is YFSETQ. This CDR3 is CASSSDRGLGNTIYF. In DNA form, the CDR3 reads TGCGCCAGCAGCTCGGACAGGGGGCTTGGAAACACCATATATTTT. Full variable domain (missing parts from reference TRBV5-1 and TRBJ1-3): KAGVTQTPRYLIKTRGQQVTLSCSPISGHRSVSWYQQTPGQGLQFLFEYFSETQRNKGNFPGRFSGRQFSNSRSEMNVSTLELGDSALYLCASSSDRGLGNTIYFGEGSWLTVV.

This sequence joins TRBV27 and TRBJ1-1; TRBD1 matches 8 bases. The CDR3 totals 16 residues. V was clipped by 0 bases and J by 2 bases; unmatched bases: 5. From germline, CDR1 is MNHEY and CDR2 SMNVEV (reference sequence). CDR3 loop: CASSLSGQGFNTEAFF. CDR3 in DNA: TGTGCCAGCAGTTTATCTGGACAGGGATTCAACACTGAAGCTTTCTTT.

V usage is TRBV19 and J usage is TRBJ1-1; D is unresolved. The CDR3 has 14 residues. Per the germline V gene, CDR1 is LNHDA and CDR2 is SQIVND (reference sequence). Deletions cut 6 bases from V and 0 bases from J, with 11 bases between. The CDR3: CASRDTSMNTEAFF. For the CDR3, the DNA is TGTGCCAGTAGAGACACTTCTATGAACACTGAAGCTTTCTTT.

The chain uses TRBV19 and TRBJ2-5, with unresolved D. The CDR3 totals 14 residues. V lost 7 bases, J lost 5 bases, and 17 bases lay in between. The germline gives CDR1 LNHDA, CDR2 SQIVND (reference sequence). The CDR3 DNA reads TGTGCCAGTACCCCTACCGGGTCCGCGGAGACCCAGTACTTC. It encodes CASTPTGSAETQYF.

The chain joins TRBV5-1 to TRBJ2-3, with 9 bases fitting TRBD1. Unmatched junction bases numbered 7, after V lost 0 bases and J lost 5 bases. CDR1 is SGHRS, CDR2 YFSETQ, per germline. CDR3 length: 16 residues. The CDR3 sequence: CASSLEAQGAGDTQYF. CDR3 bases: TGCGCCAGCAGCTTGGAGGCACAGGGGGCAGGAGATACGCAGTATTTT.

The V and J genes are TRBV7-3 and TRBJ2-7; 7 nucleotides line up with TRBD2. After removal of 5 bases from V and 4 bases from J, the junction contained 8 bases not matched to a gene. Germline CDR1 SGHTA, CDR2 FQGTGA. This CDR3 is built from 14 residues. Here the CDR3 reads CASSRGVSGYEQYF. CDR3 bases: TGTGCCAGCAGCAGAGGGGTTAGCGGGTACGAGCAGTACTTC.

The rearrangement links TRBV27 to TRBJ2-3, with D unclear. With 4 bases removed from V and 1 base from J, the gap between germline ends came to 9 bases. The CDR3 contains 14 residues. Germline-derived CDR1 and CDR2 are MNHEY and SMNVEV (reference sequence). In DNA, the CDR3 is TGTGCCAGCAGTTATCGAAGAGGCACAGATACGCAGTATTTT. It is translated as CASSYRRGTDTQYF.

This clone appeared a single time. The J gene is TRBJ2-7, the V gene TRBV5-4; 9 bases fit TRBD2. Unmatched junction bases numbered 3, after V lost 2 bases and J lost 3 bases. Germline CDR1 reads SGHNT; CDR2 reads YYREEE (reference sequence). This CDR3 comprises 14 residues. CDR3: CASSFASGDYEQYF. In nucleotides, the CDR3 is TGTGCCAGCAGCTTCGCTAGCGGGGACTACGAGCAGTACTTC.

The chain has TRBV7-9 and TRBJ2-7, with a weak D call TRBD1 (5 bases). The V and J ends lost 5 bases and 3 bases respectively, with 20 bases between them. Germline CDR1 is SEHNR and CDR2 is FQNEAQ (reference sequence). The CDR3 has 16 residues. In DNA, the CDR3 is TGTGCCAGCAGCCTAGACCCTCTGACAGTCTACTACGAGCAGTACTTC. Translated, it gives CASSLDPLTVYYEQYF.